This T cell receptor beta chain was sequenced during a study of blood T cell repertoires in COVID-19. Produced via immunoSEQ multiplex PCR; TCRdb's table is partial and in-frame only. The sample consists of about 290,000 clones, around nine tenths of them appearing once. Allocation to cohorts depended on clinical history reported by the participants. Before being deemed recovered, Cohort 3 donors had two negative PCRs, clearance, or symptom resolution. This clone was detected once. Germline V gives CDR1 LNHNV, CDR2 YYDKDF (reference sequence). The V segment lost 3 bases and the J segment 4 bases; nucleotides outside the gene matches: 11. The CDR3 is 18 residues long.

This clonotype was obtained from a woman in her thirties or forties who had recovered from COVID-19. Sequenced: PBMCs or T cells enriched from blood (not recorded which). J is TRBJ2-5 and V is TRBV15, with 13 nucleotides matching TRBD2. For the CDR3, the DNA is TGTGCCACCAGCAGCACTAGCGGGAGGGCCTCAGGTAGAGAGACCCAGTACTTC. Translating gives CATSSTSGRASGRETQYF.